This TCR beta chain originates from a study of T-cell reconstitution after alpha-beta-depleted transplantation in children. This clonotype was seen at least ten times. Unique molecular identifiers were used to barcode this TCRbeta library. MiXCR, applied by TCRdb to the PCR reads, yields one record per CDR3 protein. The table shows around 200,000 distinct CDR3 sequences, with around 10% occurring only once. From germline, CDR1 is LGHDT and CDR2 YNNKEL (reference sequence). V lost 2 bases and J 2 bases, leaving 10 bases between the germline ends. CDR3 length equals 14 residues. This sequence was found in a human donor who donated a stem cell graft to a child with acute lymphoblastic leukemia. The material was PBMCs from the stem cell graft donor, obtained from the stem cell graft. The chain employs TRBV3-1 and TRBJ2-7; no definite D call. The CDR3 region has the DNA TGTGCCAGCAGCCAAACCCCTCCAGCCTACGAGCAGTACTTC. Residues: CASSQTPPAYEQYF.